This TCR beta chain was sequenced for a study of blood T cells in healthy people across ages. Study results and limitations: Naive T cell percentage strongly correlated with TCR beta diversity. Any conclusive comparison of naive versus antigen-experienced cells was prevented by using unsorted PBMCs.

Turning to this clonotype: Its target is unknown.

V shed 4 bases, J shed 4 bases, and the junction held 6 bases outside the gene matches. The CDR3 is made up of 16 amino acids. Germline assignment: CDR1 SGHTA and CDR2 FQGTGA. Primers used in a second PCR of roughly 7 to 12 cycles were a sample-barcoded 5' primer and a J-beta primer mix. A 12-random-nucleotide template-switch adaptor tagged each cDNA molecule. All samples gave at least 2.5 million CDR3-containing paired-end reads. TCRdb redid the calling of the 5' RACE reads with MiXCR, one entry per CDR3 protein. The repertoire holds hundreds of thousands of distinct CDR3 sequences, with 45% to 55% as singletons.

The specimen sequenced was blood. This clonotype was obtained from a man of 80 years or more in good health. This chain links TRBV7-3 with TRBJ2-1; 11 bases are shared with TRBD2. This CDR3 reads CASSSELAGGYNEQFF. The CDR3 nucleotides read TGTGCCAGCAGCTCCGAGCTAGCGGGGGGATACAATGAGCAGTTCTTC.